Shown below are 22 T cell receptor beta chains from a single sample sequenced in a study of blood T cells in healthy people across ages. A J-beta primer mix and a sample-barcoded 5' primer were used in a second PCR of about 7 to 11 cycles. TCRdb ran MiXCR on the 5' RACE reads and lists one entry per CDR3 protein. Of 1,800,000 or so distinct CDR3 sequences in the sample, around 42% were seen once. The sample was blood. The receptors here all came from a human donor in good health.

The gene calls are TRBV2 and TRBJ1-5; D not certain. The germline CDR1 and CDR2 sequences are SNHLY and FYNNEI. The CDR3 is made up of 15 amino acids. The V end lost 9 bases, the J end lost 3 bases, and 18 bases lay between the germline ends. CDR3 region: CASSERTRTNQPQHF. The CDR3 DNA sequence: TGTGCCAGTTCCGAACGGACTAGAACCAATCAGCCCCAGCATTTT.

This clonotype was detected a few times. The chain couples TRBV4-1 to TRBJ1-1; the D gene is possibly TRBD1 (6 bases). CDR1 MGHRA and CDR2 YSYEKL come from the germline V gene. V was shortened by 1 base and J by 10 bases, with 16 bases between the two germline ends. The CDR3 sequence is 14 residues long. The CDR3 bases are TGCGCCAGCAGCCAAGCGGGAGGGGGTGGATCAGCTTTCTTT. Encoded protein: CASSQAGGGGSAFF.

The rearrangement uses TRBV4-2 and TRBJ2-3; 9 nucleotides agree with TRBD2. Germline loops: CDR1 LGHNA, CDR2 YNFKEQ. The CDR3 sequence is 16 residues long. With V trimmed by 1 base and J by 5 bases, 7 bases remained unmatched. DNA for the CDR3: TGTGCCAGCAGCCAAGGGCCAGCGGGGGGCGAAGATACGCAGTATTTT. It codes for CASSQGPAGGEDTQYF.

The chain uses TRBV6-5 and TRBJ2-1, with 7 bases aligning to TRBD1. The V and J ends lost 10 bases and 6 bases, in that order; junction bases with no gene match: 9. Germline CDR1 MNHEY, CDR2 SVGAGI. The CDR3 has 13 residues. CDR3 sequence: CATLGTDLNEQFF. CDR3 nucleotide sequence: TGTGCCACCCTCGGGACAGATCTCAATGAGCAGTTCTTC.

This clonotype showed up many times. The J gene is TRBJ1-4, the V gene TRBV4-1; 7 bases match TRBD1. V gave up 3 bases and J gave up 8 bases; unmatched junction bases: 12. This CDR3 comprises 16 residues. Germline assignment: CDR1 MGHRA and CDR2 YSYEKL. CDR3 loop: CASSHTTTGKDEKLFF. The DNA for the CDR3 is TGCGCCAGCAGCCACACAACGACAGGGAAAGACGAAAAACTGTTTTTT.

The chain joins TRBV12-3 or TRBV12-4 to TRBJ2-7; tentative D call: TRBD2 (5 bases). The CDR3 length is 12 residues. Trimming cost V 6 bases and J 6 bases, with 12 bases left between them. The DNA for the CDR3 is TGTGCCAGCAGCCGTAACAGCGGCGAGCAGTACTTC. This gives the protein CASSRNSGEQYF.

The rearrangement joins TRBV6-2 or TRBV6-3 to TRBJ2-1; 8 nucleotides match TRBD2. V dropped 5 bases and J dropped 3; count of bases not matched to a gene: 6. The CDR3 runs to 15 residues. The germline V gene encodes CDR1 MNHEY and CDR2 SVGEGT. CDR3: CASSIAGTYYNEQFF. The CDR3 bases are TGTGCCAGCAGTATAGCGGGGACATACTACAATGAGCAGTTCTTC.

Turning to this clonotype: A much more abundant neighbour one base away suggests this may be a read error. This chain connects TRBV5-1 to TRBJ2-1, with 8 bases aligning to TRBD2. CDR3 length: 15 amino acids. Germline-derived CDR1 and CDR2 are SGHRS and YFSETQ. CDR3 sequence: CASSSGRAADNGQFF. CDR3 nucleotide sequence: TGCGCCAGCAGCTCCGGGAGGGCTGCGGACAATGGGCAGTTCTTC.

This chain connects TRBV5-1 to TRBJ2-2; TRBD2 is a possible D gene (5 bases). The germline V gene encodes CDR1 SGHRS and CDR2 YFSETQ. The CDR3 loop spans 15 amino acids. Trimming cost V 0 bases and J 1 base, with 7 bases left between them. The CDR3 DNA is TGCGCCAGCAGCTTGGGACTACTGAACACCGGGGAGCTGTTTTTT. Protein product: CASSLGLLNTGELFF. The full variable domain, its missing parts supplied by reference TRBV5-1 and TRBJ2-2, is KAGVTQTPRYLIKTRGQQVTLSCSPISGHRSVSWYQQTPGQGLQFLFEYFSETQRNKGNFPGRFSGRQFSNSRSEMNVSTLELGDSALYLCASSLGLLNTGELFFGEGSRLTVL.

This rearrangement joins TRBV20-1 to TRBJ1-2; 9 bases line up with TRBD1. Germline CDR1 reads DFQATT; CDR2 reads SNEGSKA (reference sequence). The CDR3 has 15 amino acids. J lost 7 bases, V lost 5 bases, and 14 bases had no gene match. The CDR3: CSAYPGQGVVSGYTF. The CDR3 DNA reads as TGCAGTGCTTATCCGGGACAGGGCGTCGTTAGTGGCTACACCTTC.

This clonotype occurred a few times. The chain joins TRBV2 to TRBJ2-1, with no clear D. The CDR3 spans 15 residues. Germline-derived CDR1 and CDR2 are SNHLY and FYNNEI. Trimming took off 7 bases at V and 0 bases at J, with 13 bases between the two ends. Here the CDR3 reads CASTLQPGSYNEQFF. For the CDR3, the DNA is TGTGCCAGCACCCTACAACCAGGCTCCTACAATGAGCAGTTCTTC.

The CDR3 DNA reads TGTGCCAGCAGCCAATACAACACTGAAGCTTTCTTT. Translating gives CASSQYNTEAFF. The J gene is TRBJ1-1, the V gene TRBV4-2; D gene unclear. V lost 2 bases and J lost 2, with 3 bases in between. Germline V gives CDR1 LGHNA, CDR2 YNFKEQ. CDR3 length equals 12 residues.

This clonotype was detected only a few times. The chain carries TRBV20-1 and TRBJ2-1; D is possibly TRBD1 (5 bases). In germline, CDR1 is DFQATT, CDR2 SNEGSKA (reference sequence). V lost 6 bases to trimming and J lost 8 bases, with 14 bases between them. The CDR3 is 12 residues long. The CDR3: CSAPGQGDEQFF. The DNA for the CDR3 is TGCAGTGCCCCCGGCCAGGGCGATGAGCAGTTCTTC.

The rearrangement joins TRBV24-1 to TRBJ2-1, with D perhaps matching TRBD1 (5 bases). V lost 12 bases, J lost 13 bases, and 24 bases lay in between. Per germline, CDR1 KGHDR and CDR2 SFDVKD. This CDR3 spans 13 amino acids. The CDR3 DNA sequence: TGTGCCGGATTACGACAGAGCCAAGAGACCCAGTTCTTC. Translating gives CAGLRQSQETQFF.

This clonotype turned up a few times. The genes are TRBV3-1 and TRBJ2-1; possible D gene TRBD1, 7 bases. Between the trimmed V and J ends, which lost 5 bases and 9 bases, there was a span of 11 bases. The CDR3 runs 12 residues. CDR1 is LGHDT, CDR2 YNNKEL, per germline (reference sequence). In nucleotides, the CDR3 is TGTGCCAGCAGCTACCAGGGGGGTGAGCAGTTCTTC. This encodes CASSYQGGEQFF.

The J gene is TRBJ1-2, the V gene TRBV24-1, with a tentative D call TRBD1 (5 bases). Trimming removed 2 bases from V and 3 bases from J, with 21 bases in between. CDR3 length: 18 residues. Germline CDR1 and CDR2: KGHDR and SFDVKD. This CDR3 reads CATSDSGGKQGRDYGYTF. CDR3 coding DNA: TGTGCCACCAGTGATTCTGGGGGGAAGCAGGGACGGGACTATGGCTACACCTTC.

The chain couples TRBV12-3 or TRBV12-4 to TRBJ1-1; D is perhaps TRBD1 (6 bases). Trimming took off 0 bases at V and 5 bases at J, with 10 bases between the two ends. The CDR3 sequence is 14 residues long. The CDR3 DNA is TGTGCCAGCAGTTTAGCGGCAGGGGCGACTGAAGCTTTCTTT. Its protein is CASSLAAGATEAFF.

The genes are TRBV12-3 or TRBV12-4 and TRBJ2-1, with 10 bases aligning to TRBD2. V shed 6 bases and J 7 bases; nucleotides not matched to a gene: 6. The CDR3 loop spans 14 amino acids. Written as DNA, the CDR3 is TGTGCCAGCAGGAGCGGGGGGGCCGAAAATGAGCAGTTCTTC. The encoded protein is CASRSGGAENEQFF.

The gene calls are TRBV5-1 and TRBJ2-5, with D unresolved. The J call is doubtful: the DNA matches TRBJ2-7 better. The length of the CDR3 is 15 residues. Germline assignment: CDR1 SGHRS and CDR2 YFSETQ. The CDR3 sequence: CASSISDGPRPEQYF. In DNA, the CDR3 is TGCGCCAGCAGCATCTCCGACGGGCCGAGGCCCGAGCAGTACTTC.

The rearrangement joins TRBV29-1 to TRBJ2-7; D is undetermined. Germline V CDR1 and CDR2: SQVTM, ANQGSEA. CDR3 length: 13 residues. The V gene lost 4 bases and the J gene lost 0 bases, with 10 bases spanning the gap. The CDR3 DNA sequence: TGCAGCGTTGGGGTTTACAGCTCCTACGAGCAGTACTTC. As protein: CSVGVYSSYEQYF.

The V call is TRBV6-2 or TRBV6-3, the J call TRBJ2-2, with D possibly being TRBD2 (5 bases). The CDR3 is 15 amino acids. CDR1 is MNHEY, CDR2 SVGEGT, per germline. Trimming pared 4 bases from V and 1 base from J, leaving 10 bases between. The CDR3 protein is CASSWASWNTGELFF. The CDR3 coding sequence is TGTGCCAGCAGTTGGGCTAGCTGGAACACCGGGGAGCTGTTTTTT.

This clonotype was observed a handful of times. The chain links TRBV24-1 to TRBJ1-2, with TRBD1 matching 10 bases. V gave up 4 bases and J gave up 7 bases; unmatched junction bases: 11. This CDR3 is 16 amino acids long. CDR1 is KGHDR, CDR2 SFDVKD, per germline. CDR3 DNA: TGTGCCACCAGTGACCCACTGGGGACAGGGGAAAGTGGCTACACCTTC. The encoded protein is CATSDPLGTGESGYTF.